This TCR beta chain was captured in a study of T cells in Graves' hyperthyroidism and ophthalmopathy. Exclusion of a patient resulted from uncontrolled infection, other autoimmune disease, pregnancy or lactation. General study findings and limits: Expanded thyroid clonotypes (above 0.001) were mostly also found in blood.

This clonotype was counted many times. The antigen is not known. The CDR3 runs to 12 residues. V dropped 6 bases and J dropped 9 bases, with 12 bases sitting between them. TCR beta CDR3 sequences were amplified from RNA transcripts. During a first-round RT-PCR of the TCR CDR3, the HTBI primer set was used. TCRdb reprocessed the multiplex PCR reads via MiXCR and lists one record per CDR3 protein. The sample includes some 570,000 distinct CDR3 sequences, over 12% of them seen just once. The specimen was blood. The V gene is TRBV12-3 or TRBV12-4, the J gene TRBJ2-1; possible D gene TRBD2, 6 bases. The TCR sequence derives from a woman between 18 and 29 years old with Graves' ophthalmopathy. CDR3 DNA sequence: TGTGCCAGCAGACTCCGGGGACTTGAGCAGTTCTTC. Its translation: CASRLRGLEQFF.